The 5 T cell receptor beta chains below come from one sample, sequenced in a study of blood T cell repertoires in COVID-19. Only in-frame clones appear in the TCRdb table, and some are missing; sequencing was by immunoSEQ multiplex PCR. The sample yields 35,000 to 55,000 clones, over 70% seen once. The sequenced sample was peripheral blood. These receptors all come from a human donor in a cohort sampled during active COVID-19.

The V call is TRBV3-1 (or the pseudogene TRBV3-2), the J call TRBJ1-5; the match to TRBD1 covers 9 bases. Germline-derived CDR1 and CDR2 are LGHDT and YNNKEL (reference sequence). Germline trimming cut 1 base from V and 5 bases from J; bases unmatched to any gene: 3. The CDR3 loop spans 15 amino acids. The CDR3 spells CASSQGQGGYQPQHF. In DNA form, the CDR3 reads TGTGCCAGCAGCCAAGGACAGGGGGGCTATCAGCCCCAGCATTTT.

The chain couples TRBV25-1 to TRBJ2-3, with D tentatively TRBD2 (6 bases). The CDR3 totals 17 residues. Germline CDR1 and CDR2: MGHDK and SYGVNS. V lost 4 bases, J lost 0 bases, and 17 bases lay in between. The CDR3 DNA follows: TGTGCCAGCAGTGTACCTATTGGAAGCGGGAGCACAGATACGCAGTATTTT. Amino acid sequence: CASSVPIGSGSTDTQYF.

V usage is TRBV27 and J usage is TRBJ2-1, with TRBD2 matching 9 bases. Germline assignment: CDR1 MNHEY and CDR2 SMNVEV (reference sequence). The CDR3 extends over 14 amino acids. Trimming removed 6 bases from V and 1 base from J; junction bases left unmatched: 1. CDR3 sequence reads: CASRGLASYNEQFF. The CDR3 DNA reads as TGTGCCAGCAGAGGACTAGCGTCCTACAATGAGCAGTTCTTC.

The CDR3 nucleotides are TGTGCCACCAGCAGAGATCTCCAGGACAGGGGCAGGTCGTCCGATACGCAGTATTTT. Translation: CATSRDLQDRGRSSDTQYF. The chain couples TRBV15 to TRBJ2-3; TRBD1 agrees at 9 bases. Germline V lookup: CDR1 LNHNV, CDR2 YYDKDF (reference sequence). V lost 0 bases, J lost 6 bases, and 16 bases stayed unmatched. This CDR3 is 19 amino acids long.

J is TRBJ2-3 and V is TRBV28, with D perhaps TRBD2 (6 bases). This CDR3 spans 15 amino acids. V lost 1 base and J 4 bases, leaving 12 bases between the germline ends. Germline CDR1 is MDHEN and CDR2 is SYDVKM. CDR3 loop: CASSLLSGASDTQYF. In DNA form, the CDR3 reads TGTGCCAGCAGTTTATTGTCGGGAGCCTCAGATACGCAGTATTTT.